These 12 T cell receptor beta chains were sequenced from one sample in a study of CD8+ T cells in alopecia areata. RNA extraction was followed by reverse transcription into cDNA, which acted as the sequencing template. Here immunoSEQ multiplex PCR was the method, and the copy in TCRdb shows in-frame clones only, minus some. Of roughly 120,000 clones in the sample, approximately 59% were seen once. As to treatment: oral pan-JAK inhibitor, 5-10 mg twice daily. The sequencing used CD8+ T cells sorted from blood, collected at week 4, from a patient treated with tofacitinib. The receptors originated from a human donor with alopecia areata.

The chain joins TRBV30 to TRBJ1-1; tentative D call: TRBD1 (5 bases). CDR1 is GTSNPN and CDR2 is SVGIG in the germline V gene (reference sequence). This CDR3 region has 13 residues. V dropped 3 bases and J dropped 4 bases, with 12 bases sitting between them. CDR3 in amino acids: CAWRTAITTEAFF. The CDR3 coding sequence is TGTGCCTGGAGGACAGCAATTACCACTGAAGCTTTCTTT.

This sequence joins TRBV2 and TRBJ2-1; D gene uncertain. CDR1 and CDR2 from the germline V gene are SNHLY and FYNNEI. The CDR3 is 12 residues long. V lost 3 bases and J 2 bases, leaving 2 bases between the germline ends. Here the CDR3 DNA reads TGTGCCAGCAGTGACGCCTACAATGAGCAGTTCTTC. Its translation: CASSDAYNEQFF. The full variable domain, rest sourced from reference TRBV2 and TRBJ2-1, is EPEVTQTPSHQVTQMGQEVILRCVPISNHLYFYWYRQILGQKVEFLVSFYNNEISEKSEIFDDQFSVERPDGSNFTLKIRSTKLEDSAMYFCASSDAYNEQFFGPGTRLTVL.

The V call is TRBV27, the J call TRBJ2-5; D not resolved. Trimming left V 1 base short and J 5 bases short, with 8 bases between. CDR3 length: 13 residues. CDR1 MNHEY and CDR2 SMNVEV come from the germline V gene (reference sequence). CDR3 coding DNA: TGTGCCAGCAGTTTATTCTGGTTGGAGACCCAGTACTTC. Amino acids: CASSLFWLETQYF.

The gene calls are TRBV30 and TRBJ2-3; 8 bases match TRBD1. The ends lost 0 bases at V and 6 bases at J; junction bases unmatched: 14. Germline CDR1 is GTSNPN and CDR2 is SVGIG (reference sequence). This CDR3 spans 17 amino acids. The CDR3 sequence: CAWSVPRGRLMGDTQYF. In DNA, the CDR3 is TGTGCCTGGAGTGTACCCAGGGGGCGACTCATGGGGGATACGCAGTATTTT.

This clone was detected a few times. This chain uses TRBV7-8 with TRBJ2-1; a possible D gene is TRBD1 (5 bases). In germline, CDR1 is SGHVS, CDR2 FQNEAQ. Trimming removed 1 base at V and 10 bases at J, with 8 bases between. The CDR3 contains 12 residues. The CDR3 spells CASSLVGAEQFF. The CDR3 nucleotides are TGTGCCAGCAGCTTAGTTGGGGCAGAGCAGTTCTTC.

This rearrangement joins TRBV7-9 to TRBJ2-7, with 9 bases matching TRBD2. Germline lookup yields CDR1 SEHNR and CDR2 FQNEAQ (reference sequence). V lost 5 bases, J lost 7 bases, and 15 bases stayed unmatched. The CDR3 covers 16 residues. The CDR3 loop reads CASSPPEGAGGHEQYF. The CDR3, as DNA: TGTGCCAGCAGCCCACCTGAGGGAGCGGGGGGTCATGAGCAGTACTTC.

V and J are TRBV2 and TRBJ2-5; the D gene is possibly TRBD1 (6 bases). CDR1 is SNHLY, CDR2 FYNNEI, per germline. The CDR3 runs 14 residues. The V end lost 4 bases, the J end lost 5 bases, and 14 bases lay between the germline ends. CDR3 coding DNA: TGTGCCAGCAGTGGCCCGGACAGACAGGAGACCCAGTACTTC. Protein product: CASSGPDRQETQYF.

The chain couples TRBV11-1 to TRBJ2-6; D gene unclear. V lost 5 bases, J lost 0 bases, and 14 bases lay in between. The CDR3 runs 17 residues. The germline gives CDR1 SGHAT, CDR2 FQDESV (reference sequence). In nucleotides, the CDR3 is TGTGCCAGCAGCGGGGAAGGGCCCAGCTCTGGGGCCAACGTCCTGACTTTC. Protein sequence: CASSGEGPSSGANVLTF.

The V gene is TRBV5-1, the J gene TRBJ2-5; D possibly uses TRBD1 or TRBD2 (5 bases each). This CDR3 is built from 13 residues. Per the germline V gene, CDR1 is SGHRS and CDR2 is YFSETQ. V lost 4 bases, J lost 5 bases, and 12 bases lay in between. CDR3 protein: CASSTRGLETQYF. DNA of the CDR3: TGCGCCAGCAGCACGAGGGGTCTGGAGACCCAGTACTTC.

V is TRBV29-1 and J is TRBJ1-2; unclear D gene. The germline CDR1 and CDR2 sequences are SQVTM and ANQGSEA. V was pared by 4 bases and J by 4 bases, with 10 bases between. This CDR3 contains 12 residues. This CDR3 is CSVVAGPYGYTF. The CDR3 nucleotides read TGCAGCGTTGTCGCAGGACCCTATGGCTACACCTTC. Using reference TRBV29-1 and TRBJ1-2 for the parts outside the CDR3, the full variable domain is SAVISQKPSRDICQRGTSLTIQCQVDSQVTMMFWYRQQPGQSLTLIATANQGSEATYESGFVIDKFPISRPNLTFSTLTVSNMSPEDSSIYLCSVVAGPYGYTFGSGTRLTVV.

This chain uses TRBV29-1 with TRBJ2-1; TRBD2 agrees at 10 bases. Trimming took 3 bases from V and 3 from J; bases not matched to a gene: 2. The germline gives CDR1 SQVTM, CDR2 ANQGSEA. CDR3 length: 14 amino acids. CDR3 sequence reads: CSVDWTSGYNEQFF. CDR3 bases: TGCAGCGTTGATTGGACTAGCGGCTACAATGAGCAGTTCTTC.

The chain has TRBV19 and TRBJ1-1, with D hard to call. Germline-derived CDR1 and CDR2 are LNHDA and SQIVND (reference sequence). Trimming removed 6 bases at V and 1 base at J, with 12 bases between. The CDR3 sequence is 14 residues long. The CDR3 here is CASSLSDGNTEAFF. The DNA of the CDR3 is TGTGCCAGTAGCTTATCAGACGGGAACACTGAAGCTTTCTTT.